This is a list of T cell receptor beta chains from one sample in a study of chemoradiotherapy in HPV16-positive cancers. Assay used: immunoSEQ multiplex PCR; TCRdb lists only in-frame clones, some missing. Seen here are 1,800 or so clones, over 80% observed once, and the top ten hold 5.5% to 7.5%. Sequenced here: tumor tissue, sampled from a patient who underwent chemoradiotherapy. These receptors were taken from a human donor with HPV-associated anogenital cancer. The CDR3 runs from the conserved cysteine through the conserved F or W. The D gene is left open where the match is weak. Size values are once, few and many counts, or a class for expanded clones, and some rows have none.

J gene,clone size,V gene,D gene,CDR3 length,CDR3 protein,CDR3 DNA
TRBJ1-5,NA,TRBV28,NA,14,CASSLTGGKQPQHF,TGTGCCAGCAGTCTGACGGGGGGCAAACAGCCCCAGCATTTT
TRBJ1-1,NA,TRBV5-1,TRBD1,15,CASSLGQGAGTEAFF,TGCGCCAGCAGCTTGGGACAGGGGGCCGGCACTGAAGCTTTCTTT
TRBJ1-1,NA,TRBV28,TRBD1,14,CASPGAGGLTEAFF,TGTGCCAGTCCCGGGGCAGGGGGCTTGACTGAAGCTTTCTTT
TRBJ1-1,NA,TRBV27,TRBD1,13,CASSQRQGAEAFF,TGTGCCAGCAGTCAACGACAGGGGGCTGAAGCTTTCTTT
TRBJ2-7,NA,TRBV9,NA,16,CASSVAITPSENEQYF,TGTGCCAGCAGCGTAGCTATTACCCCTAGTGAGAACGAGCAGTACTTC
TRBJ2-2,once,TRBV5-6,NA,15,CASTLGYLNTGELFF,TGTGCCAGCACCCTCGGATACCTGAACACCGGGGAGCTGTTTTTT
TRBJ1-4,NA,TRBV5-5,NA,16,CASSPPSGGGGEKLFF,TGTGCCAGCAGCCCACCCTCCGGGGGCGGCGGTGAAAAACTGTTTTTT
TRBJ2-7,NA,TRBV6-1,NA,12,CASSEVNYEQYF,TGTGCCAGCAGTGAAGTCAACTACGAGCAGTACTTC
TRBJ2-5,NA,TRBV28,TRBD2,16,CASESGLAGVGETQYF,TGTGCCAGCGAATCCGGACTAGCGGGAGTAGGGGAGACCCAGTACTTC
TRBJ2-7,NA,TRBV25-1,NA,14,CASSIGGLVYEQYF,TGTGCCAGCAGTATTGGGGGGTTAGTTTACGAGCAGTACTTC
TRBJ1-2,NA,TRBV5-5,NA,14,CASSLERTNYGYTF,TGTGCCAGCAGCCTTGAGAGGACAAACTATGGCTACACCTTC
TRBJ2-7,NA,TRBV15,NA,14,CATSRESGKGEQYF,TGTGCCACCAGCAGAGAATCTGGGAAGGGCGAGCAGTACTTC
TRBJ2-2,once,TRBV30,TRBD2,19,CAWTLWGLAGPANTGELFF,TGTGCCTGGACCCTATGGGGACTAGCGGGGCCCGCGAACACCGGGGAGCTGTTTTTT
TRBJ2-2,NA,TRBV7-8,TRBD2,15,CASTLSSGRAGELFF,TGTGCCAGCACCCTCTCTAGCGGGAGAGCCGGGGAGCTGTTTTTT
TRBJ2-1,NA,TRBV28,NA,13,CASSPPGYNEQFF,TGTGCCAGCAGTCCCCCGGGCTACAATGAGCAGTTCTTC
TRBJ2-5,NA,TRBV6-1,NA,11,CASSYQEGQYF,TGTGCCAGCAGTTATCAAGAGGGCCAGTACTTC
TRBJ1-1,few,TRBV4-1,NA,13,CASSQDISSEAFF,TGCGCCAGCAGCCAAGATATCAGTTCTGAAGCTTTCTTT
TRBJ2-7,NA,TRBV28,TRBD1,18,CASSPGTGIARSHYEQYF,TGTGCCAGCAGTCCCGGGACAGGCATAGCTCGGTCCCACTACGAGCAGTACTTC
TRBJ2-7,NA,TRBV5-6,NA,12,CASSATPYEQYF,TGTGCCAGCAGCGCGACTCCTTACGAGCAGTACTTC
TRBJ2-3,NA,TRBV5-4,NA,13,CASTLGGTDTQYF,TGTGCCAGCACCCTTGGCGGCACAGATACGCAGTATTTT
TRBJ1-6,NA,TRBV6-4,NA,15,CASSDSASETSPLHF,TGTGCCAGCAGTGACTCCGCCAGCGAGACCTCACCCCTCCACTTT
TRBJ2-5,NA,TRBV4-1,NA,17,CASSQDGRGAWGETQYF,TGCGCCAGCAGCCAAGACGGAAGGGGGGCATGGGGAGAGACCCAGTACTTC
TRBJ1-2,few,TRBV5-5,TRBD1,14,CASSSGTGRDGYTF,TGTGCCAGCAGCTCCGGGACAGGGCGGGATGGCTACACCTTC
TRBJ2-5,NA,TRBV7-2,TRBD1,14,CASSLHDRGETQYF,TGTGCCAGCAGCTTACATGACAGGGGAGAGACCCAGTACTTC
TRBJ1-3,NA,TRBV19,NA,16,CASATPGASSGNTIYF,TGTGCCAGTGCGACTCCAGGGGCCTCCTCTGGAAACACCATATATTTT
TRBJ2-3,NA,TRBV4-1,NA,18,CASSQDPLGPDSTDTQYF,TGCGCCAGCAGCCAAGATCCTCTCGGGCCAGATAGCACAGATACGCAGTATTTT
TRBJ1-1,NA,TRBV11-2,NA,13,CASSRQGNTEAFF,TGTGCCAGCAGCCGCCAGGGGAACACTGAAGCTTTCTTT
TRBJ2-2,NA,TRBV5-1,TRBD1,17,CASSPPPGQGDTGELFF,TGCGCCAGCAGCCCTCCGCCGGGACAGGGGGACACCGGGGAGCTGTTTTTT
TRBJ2-1,large,TRBV29-1,NA,16,CSVEDWTVGGLNEQFF,TGCAGCGTTGAGGATTGGACAGTGGGGGGGTTGAATGAGCAGTTCTTC
TRBJ2-3,NA,TRBV28,TRBD2,17,CASSPRTTSGPMDTQYF,TGTGCCAGCAGTCCCCGCACGACTAGCGGACCTATGGATACGCAGTATTTT
TRBJ1-2,once,TRBV5-1,TRBD1,13,CASSSTGISGYTF,TGCGCCAGCAGCTCGACAGGGATTAGTGGCTACACCTTC
TRBJ2-5,NA,TRBV4-1,NA,16,CASSPTRGPFQETQYF,TGCGCCAGCAGCCCGACGCGGGGCCCTTTCCAAGAGACCCAGTACTTC
TRBJ2-5,NA,TRBV7-6,NA,14,CASSPGGYQETQYF,TGTGCCAGCAGCCCTGGGGGGTACCAAGAGACCCAGTACTTC
TRBJ2-3,NA,TRBV7-2,TRBD2,16,CASSLEASGTLGGQYF,TGTGCCAGCAGCTTGGAGGCTAGCGGGACCCTCGGGGGGCAGTATTTT
TRBJ2-1,NA,TRBV7-2,NA,14,CASSPSGGSNEQFF,TGTGCCAGCAGCCCAAGCGGTGGATCCAATGAGCAGTTCTTC
TRBJ1-4,NA,TRBV7-9,TRBD1,14,CASSWGTGVEKLFF,TGTGCCAGCAGCTGGGGGACAGGGGTGGAAAAACTGTTTTTT
TRBJ1-1,few,TRBV27,NA,14,CASSLARGNTEAFF,TGTGCCAGCAGTTTAGCACGGGGAAACACTGAAGCTTTCTTT
TRBJ1-3,NA,TRBV5-1,NA,16,CASSGGLGVLEGTIYF,TGCGCCAGCAGCGGTGGGTTAGGGGTCCTGGAAGGCACCATATATTTT
TRBJ2-1,NA,TRBV6-1,NA,15,CASSELAEGGNEQFF,TGTGCCAGCAGTGAGCTAGCGGAGGGGGGGAATGAGCAGTTCTTC
TRBJ1-5,NA,TRBV6-1,NA,13,CASSTGGNQPQHF,TGTGCCAGCAGTACCGGAGGAAATCAGCCCCAGCATTTT
TRBJ2-5,NA,TRBV2,NA,14,CASSSTRGQETQYF,TGTGCCAGCAGTTCAACGAGGGGGCAAGAGACCCAGTACTTC
TRBJ2-5,NA,TRBV2,TRBD2,16,CASSGNSGGPGETQYF,TGTGCCAGCAGTGGGAACAGCGGGGGTCCCGGGGAGACCCAGTACTTC
TRBJ2-3,NA,TRBV19,TRBD2,16,CASSKVAGGRRDTQYF,TGTGCCAGTAGTAAAGTAGCGGGGGGCCGTAGAGATACGCAGTATTTT
TRBJ2-7,NA,TRBV19,TRBD2,16,CASSIDRSSGTYEQYF,TGTGCCAGTAGTATAGATCGGTCTAGCGGGACCTACGAGCAGTACTTC